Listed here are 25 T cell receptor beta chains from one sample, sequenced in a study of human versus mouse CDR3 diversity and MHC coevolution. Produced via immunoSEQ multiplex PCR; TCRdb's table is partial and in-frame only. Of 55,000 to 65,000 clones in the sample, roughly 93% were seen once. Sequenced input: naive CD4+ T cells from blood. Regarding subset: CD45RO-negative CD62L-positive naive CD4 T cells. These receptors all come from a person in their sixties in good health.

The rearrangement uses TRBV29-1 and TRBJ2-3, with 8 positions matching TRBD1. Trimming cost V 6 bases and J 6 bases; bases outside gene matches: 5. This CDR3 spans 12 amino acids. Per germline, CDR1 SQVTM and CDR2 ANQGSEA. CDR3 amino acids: CSVAGGADTQYF. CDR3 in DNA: TGCAGCGTCGCAGGGGGCGCGGATACGCAGTATTTT.

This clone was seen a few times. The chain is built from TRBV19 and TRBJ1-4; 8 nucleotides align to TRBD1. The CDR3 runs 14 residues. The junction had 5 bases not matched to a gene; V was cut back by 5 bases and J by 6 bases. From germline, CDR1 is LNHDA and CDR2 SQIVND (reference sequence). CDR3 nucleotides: TGTGCCAGTAGTGTGACAGGGGAGGATGAAAAACTGTTTTTT. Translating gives CASSVTGEDEKLFF.

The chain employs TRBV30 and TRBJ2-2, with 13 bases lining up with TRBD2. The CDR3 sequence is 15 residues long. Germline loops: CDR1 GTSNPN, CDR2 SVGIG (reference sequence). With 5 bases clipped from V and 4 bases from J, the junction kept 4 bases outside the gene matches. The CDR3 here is CAWGGLAGVTGELFF. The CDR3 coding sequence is TGTGCCTGGGGAGGACTAGCGGGAGTCACCGGGGAGCTGTTTTTT. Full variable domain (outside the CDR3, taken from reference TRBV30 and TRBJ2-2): SQTIHQWPATLVQPVGSPLSLECTVEGTSNPNLYWYRQAAGRGLQLLFYSVGIGQISSEVPQNLSASRPQDRQFILSSKKLLLSDSGFYLCAWGGLAGVTGELFFGEGSRLTVL.

This CDR3 is CASSPGRSYNEQFF. The CDR3, as DNA: TGTGCCAGCAGTCCCGGGAGAAGTTACAATGAGCAGTTCTTC. The rearrangement uses TRBV6-4 and TRBJ2-1; D perhaps matches TRBD2 (6 bases). V was pared by 5 bases and J by 4 bases, with 12 bases between. Germline CDR1 reads MRHNA; CDR2 reads SNTAGT. The CDR3 is 14 residues long.

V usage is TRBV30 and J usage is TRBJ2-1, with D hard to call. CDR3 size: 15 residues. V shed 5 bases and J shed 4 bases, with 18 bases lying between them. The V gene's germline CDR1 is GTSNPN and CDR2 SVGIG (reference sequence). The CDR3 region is CAWAPETYSYNEQFF. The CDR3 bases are TGTGCCTGGGCTCCCGAGACTTACTCATACAATGAGCAGTTCTTC. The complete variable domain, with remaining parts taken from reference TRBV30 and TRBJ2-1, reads SQTIHQWPATLVQPVGSPLSLECTVEGTSNPNLYWYRQAAGRGLQLLFYSVGIGQISSEVPQNLSASRPQDRQFILSSKKLLLSDSGFYLCAWAPETYSYNEQFFGPGTRLTVL.

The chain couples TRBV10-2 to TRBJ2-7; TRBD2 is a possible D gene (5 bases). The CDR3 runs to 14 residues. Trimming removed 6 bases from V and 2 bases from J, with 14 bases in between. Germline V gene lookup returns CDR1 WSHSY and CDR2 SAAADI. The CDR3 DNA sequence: TGCGCCAGCAGCCCCCCGGGGAGAGCCTACGAGCAGTACTTC. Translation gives CASSPPGRAYEQYF.

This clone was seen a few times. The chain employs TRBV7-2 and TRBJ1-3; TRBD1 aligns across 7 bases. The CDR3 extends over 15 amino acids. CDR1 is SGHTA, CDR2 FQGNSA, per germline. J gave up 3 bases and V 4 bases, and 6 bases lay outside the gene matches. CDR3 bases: TGTGCCAGCAGCTCAGACAGGGCCGGTGGAAACACCATATATTTT. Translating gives CASSSDRAGGNTIYF.

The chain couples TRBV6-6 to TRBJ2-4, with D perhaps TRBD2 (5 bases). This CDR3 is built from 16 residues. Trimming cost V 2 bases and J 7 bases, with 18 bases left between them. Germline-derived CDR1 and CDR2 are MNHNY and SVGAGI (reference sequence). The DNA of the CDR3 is TGTGCCAGCAGTTACGTGAACCCAGGAGGAAGGAACATTCAGTACTTC. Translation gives CASSYVNPGGRNIQYF.

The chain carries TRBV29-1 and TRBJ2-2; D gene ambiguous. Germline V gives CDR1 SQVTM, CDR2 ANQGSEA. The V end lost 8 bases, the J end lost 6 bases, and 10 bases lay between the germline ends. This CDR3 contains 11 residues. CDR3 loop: CSTNWAGELFF. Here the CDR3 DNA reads TGCAGCACTAATTGGGCCGGGGAGCTGTTTTTT.

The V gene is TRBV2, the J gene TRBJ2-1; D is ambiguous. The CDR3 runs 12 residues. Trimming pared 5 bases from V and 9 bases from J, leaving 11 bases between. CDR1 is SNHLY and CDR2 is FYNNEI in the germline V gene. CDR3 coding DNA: TGTGCCAGCAGTCTAGGCCGCGTTGAGCAGTTCTTC. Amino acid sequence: CASSLGRVEQFF. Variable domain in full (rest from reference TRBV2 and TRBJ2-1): EPEVTQTPSHQVTQMGQEVILRCVPISNHLYFYWYRQILGQKVEFLVSFYNNEISEKSEIFDDQFSVERPDGSNFTLKIRSTKLEDSAMYFCASSLGRVEQFFGPGTRLTVL.

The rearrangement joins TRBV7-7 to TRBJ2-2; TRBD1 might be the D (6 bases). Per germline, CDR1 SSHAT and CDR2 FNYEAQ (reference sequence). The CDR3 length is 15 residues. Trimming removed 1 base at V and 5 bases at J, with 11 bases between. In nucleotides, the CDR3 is TGTGCCAGCAGCTTAGATGGGACACAGACCGGGGAGCTGTTTTTT. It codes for CASSLDGTQTGELFF. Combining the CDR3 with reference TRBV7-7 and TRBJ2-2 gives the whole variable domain GAGVSQSPRYKVTKRGQDVTLRCDPISSHATLYWYQQALGQGPEFLTYFNYEAQPDKSGLPSDRFSAERPEGSISTLTIQRTEQRDSAMYRCASSLDGTQTGELFFGEGSRLTVL.

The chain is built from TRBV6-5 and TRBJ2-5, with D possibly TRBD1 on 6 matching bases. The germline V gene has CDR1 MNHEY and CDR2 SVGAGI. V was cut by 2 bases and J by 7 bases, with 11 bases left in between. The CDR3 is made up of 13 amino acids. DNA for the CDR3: TGTGCCAGCAGTTACCAGGGGAAGGGGACCCAGTACTTC. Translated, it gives CASSYQGKGTQYF.

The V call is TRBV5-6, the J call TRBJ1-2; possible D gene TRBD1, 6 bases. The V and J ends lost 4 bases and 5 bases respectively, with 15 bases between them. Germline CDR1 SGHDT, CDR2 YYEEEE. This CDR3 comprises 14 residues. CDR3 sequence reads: CASSTGGGPYGYTF. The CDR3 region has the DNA TGTGCCAGCAGCACGGGGGGGGGCCCTTATGGCTACACCTTC.

CDR3 bases: TGTGCCAGCAGCTTACTAGGTCGAGGCTCCTACAATGAGCAGTTCTTC. As protein: CASSLLGRGSYNEQFF. The genes are TRBV9 and TRBJ2-1; the D gene is possibly TRBD2 (5 bases). Germline V lookup: CDR1 SGDLS, CDR2 YYNGEE. The CDR3 has 16 residues. The ends were cut back, 4 bases at V and 0 bases at J, with 14 bases in the middle.

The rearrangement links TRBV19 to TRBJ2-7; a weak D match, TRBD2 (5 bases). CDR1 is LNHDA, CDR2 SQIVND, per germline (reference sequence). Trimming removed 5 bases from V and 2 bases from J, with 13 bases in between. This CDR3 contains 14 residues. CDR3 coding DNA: TGTGCCAGTAGTGCCGGGATCGTACCCTACGAGCAGTACTTC. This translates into CASSAGIVPYEQYF.

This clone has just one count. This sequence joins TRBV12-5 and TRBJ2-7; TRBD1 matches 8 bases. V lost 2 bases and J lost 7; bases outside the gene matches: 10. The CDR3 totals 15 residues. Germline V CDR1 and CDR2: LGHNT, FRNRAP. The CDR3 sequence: CASGLRKQGGEEQYF. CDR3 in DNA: TGTGCTAGTGGTTTGCGGAAACAGGGGGGAGAAGAGCAGTACTTC.

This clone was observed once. Written as DNA, the CDR3 is TGTGCCAGCTCACCGGGACTCAAATACGAGCAGTACTTC. This codes for CASSPGLKYEQYF. The rearrangement links TRBV18 to TRBJ2-7; possible D gene TRBD2, 6 bases. The V end was cut by 3 bases, the J end by 4 bases, with 10 bases between. CDR1 is KGHSH and CDR2 is LQKENI in the germline V gene. This CDR3 has 13 amino acids.

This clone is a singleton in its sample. The DNA of the CDR3 is TGTGCCAGCAGCTTAAACAGGCCCTACGAGCAGTACTTC. Amino acids: CASSLNRPYEQYF. The chain links TRBV11-3 to TRBJ2-7; TRBD1 is a possible D gene (5 bases). Germline values: CDR1 SGHNT, CDR2 YENEEA. Trimming cost V 2 bases and J 2 bases, with 7 bases left between them. CDR3 length: 13 amino acids. Looking up the rest from reference TRBV11-3 and TRBJ2-7 gives the full variable domain: EAGVVQSPRYKIIEKKQPVAFWCNPISGHNTLYWYLQNLGQGPELLIRYENEEAVDDSQLPKDRFSAERLKGVDSTLKIQPAELGDSAVYLCASSLNRPYEQYFGPGTRLTVT.

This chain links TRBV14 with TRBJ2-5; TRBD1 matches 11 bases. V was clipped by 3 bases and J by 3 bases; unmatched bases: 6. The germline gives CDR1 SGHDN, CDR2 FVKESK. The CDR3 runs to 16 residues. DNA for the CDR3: TGTGCCAGCAGCCACCCAGGGACAGGGGGGGAAGAGACCCAGTACTTC. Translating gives CASSHPGTGGEETQYF.

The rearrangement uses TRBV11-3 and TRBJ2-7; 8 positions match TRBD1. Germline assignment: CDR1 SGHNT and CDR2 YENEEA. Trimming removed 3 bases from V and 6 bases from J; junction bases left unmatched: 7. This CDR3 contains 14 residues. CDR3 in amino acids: CASSFVRGPSEQYF. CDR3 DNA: TGTGCCAGCAGCTTTGTCAGGGGGCCCTCCGAGCAGTACTTC.

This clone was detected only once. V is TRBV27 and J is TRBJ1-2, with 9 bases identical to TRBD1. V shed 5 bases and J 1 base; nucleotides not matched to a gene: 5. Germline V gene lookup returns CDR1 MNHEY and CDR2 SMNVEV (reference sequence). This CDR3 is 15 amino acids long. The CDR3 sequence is CASSIRTGVNYGYTF. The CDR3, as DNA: TGTGCCAGCAGTATCAGGACAGGGGTTAACTATGGCTACACCTTC.

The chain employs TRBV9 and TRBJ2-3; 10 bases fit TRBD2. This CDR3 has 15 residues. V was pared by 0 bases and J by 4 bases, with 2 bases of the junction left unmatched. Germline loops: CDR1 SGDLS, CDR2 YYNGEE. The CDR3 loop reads CASSVESGRADTQYF. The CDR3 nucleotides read TGTGCCAGCAGCGTAGAGAGCGGGAGGGCAGATACGCAGTATTTT.

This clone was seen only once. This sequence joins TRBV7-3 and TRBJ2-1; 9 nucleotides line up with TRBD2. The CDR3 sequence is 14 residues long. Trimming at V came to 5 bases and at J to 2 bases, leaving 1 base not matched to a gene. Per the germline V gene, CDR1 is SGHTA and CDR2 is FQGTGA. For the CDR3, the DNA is TGTGCCAGCAGCACTAGCGGGCCCTACAATGAGCAGTTCTTC. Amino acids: CASSTSGPYNEQFF.

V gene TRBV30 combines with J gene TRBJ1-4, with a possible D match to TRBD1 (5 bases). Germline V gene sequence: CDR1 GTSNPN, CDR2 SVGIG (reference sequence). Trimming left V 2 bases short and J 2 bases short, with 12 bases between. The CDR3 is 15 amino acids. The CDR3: CAWSWGGITNEKLFF. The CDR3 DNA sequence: TGTGCCTGGAGTTGGGGGGGGATCACTAATGAAAAACTGTTTTTT.

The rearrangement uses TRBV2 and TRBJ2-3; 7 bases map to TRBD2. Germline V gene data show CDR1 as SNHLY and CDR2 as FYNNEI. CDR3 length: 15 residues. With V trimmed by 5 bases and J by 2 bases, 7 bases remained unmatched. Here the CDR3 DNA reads TGTGCCAGCAGTAGGCTAGCGGAAGCCACAGATACGCAGTATTTT. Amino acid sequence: CASSRLAEATDTQYF.